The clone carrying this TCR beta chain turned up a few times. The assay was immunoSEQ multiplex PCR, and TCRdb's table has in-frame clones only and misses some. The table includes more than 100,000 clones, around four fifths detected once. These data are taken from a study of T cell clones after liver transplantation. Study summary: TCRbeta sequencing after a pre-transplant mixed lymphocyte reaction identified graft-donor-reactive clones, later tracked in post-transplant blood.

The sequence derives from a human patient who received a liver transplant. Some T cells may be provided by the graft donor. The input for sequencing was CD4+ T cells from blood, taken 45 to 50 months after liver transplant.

CDR3: CASSVGGARQPQHF. The CDR3 DNA sequence: TGTGCCAGCAGCGTAGGGGGGGCACGGCAGCCCCAGCATTTT. V is TRBV9 and J is TRBJ1-5; D possibly corresponds to TRBD1 (6 bases). CDR1 and CDR2 (germline): SGDLS, YYNGEE. Trimming shortened V by 0 bases and J by 7 bases, and 11 bases separated the two germline ends. The CDR3 totals 14 residues.